These T cell receptor beta chains were read from a single sample in a study of OX40 agonist ivuxolimab in advanced cancers. The repertoire was sequenced with immunoSEQ multiplex PCR; TCRdb's copy has only in-frame clones and lacks some. The table includes 49,000 or so clones, approximately 88% detected once. The sample consisted of CD4+ or CD8+ T cells sorted from blood, taken in a trial of the OX40 agonist ivuxolimab. Source of these receptors: an adult with an advanced solid tumor such as melanoma, head and neck, liver or kidney cancer. The CDR3 runs from the conserved cysteine through the conserved F or W. A D gene is named only where the DNA matches it firmly. Only part of the rows carry a size: once, few, many, or a class if the clone is expanded.

TRBV29-1	TRBJ1-2	14	NA	few	TGCAGCGTTGAAGACGGTACAGGGAATAATGGCTACACCTTC	CSVEDGTGNNGYTF
TRBV4-3	TRBJ2-7	14	NA	NA	TGCGCCAGCAGCCAAGATAGGGCGACTTACGAGCAGTACTTC	CASSQDRATYEQYF
TRBV30	TRBJ1-5	14	NA	NA	TGTGCCTGGAGTGTACGGTCAGGGAATCAGCCCCAGCATTTT	CAWSVRSGNQPQHF
TRBV2	TRBJ2-1	15	TRBD2	NA	TGTGCCAGCAGAGACGGCGGGGGGGCTTACAATGAGCAGTTCTTC	CASRDGGGAYNEQFF
TRBV7-9	TRBJ2-7	16	NA	NA	TGTGCCAGCAGCTTAACATTCGGGACGTCCTCCTACGAGCAGTACTTC	CASSLTFGTSSYEQYF
TRBV10-2	TRBJ1-1	16	NA	NA	TGCGCCAGCAGTCTCTCTACGACAGGTCCTGGGGCTGAAGCTTTCTTT	CASSLSTTGPGAEAFF
TRBV16	TRBJ2-7	20	NA	NA	TGTGCCAGCAGCCCGTCGCCCGGGACCGAAAAGCGATGGGAGGACTACGAGCAGTACTTC	CASSPSPGTEKRWEDYEQYF
TRBV11-3	TRBJ2-1	12	NA	NA	TGTGCCAGCAGCTTGGGCGACAATGAGCAGTTCTTC	CASSLGDNEQFF
TRBV10-2	TRBJ2-1	14	TRBD2	few	TGCGCCAGCAGTGATGCGGGGGATTACAATGAGCAGTTCTTC	CASSDAGDYNEQFF
TRBV4-3	TRBJ1-1	16	NA	few	TGCGCCAGCAGCCAAGAAGCTTCAGGGGCAGGAGGTGAAGCTTTCTTT	CASSQEASGAGGEAFF
TRBV27	TRBJ2-1	19	TRBD2	NA	TGTGCCAGCAGGCAAGGCCCACTAGCGGGATCCAGACTTTACAATGAGCAGTTCTTC	CASRQGPLAGSRLYNEQFF
TRBV6-1	TRBJ1-2	12	NA	NA	TGTGCCAGCAGGCAAATCACCATAGGCTACACCTTC	CASRQITIGYTF
TRBV19	TRBJ1-5	15	NA	NA	TGTGCCAGTAGTATCCCCTGGGACAGCAATCAGCCCCAGCATTTT	CASSIPWDSNQPQHF
TRBV6-5	TRBJ2-7	16	NA	NA	TGTGCCAGCAGTTATTCCGATCAGGAGTTCTCCTACGAGCAGTACTTC	CASSYSDQEFSYEQYF
TRBV4-1	TRBJ2-7	12	NA	NA	TGCGCCAGCAGCCAGGAGGGCTCCGAGCAGTACTTC	CASSQEGSEQYF
TRBV27	TRBJ2-7	18	TRBD2	NA	TGTGCCAGCACCCAACGAGGGGTTAGCGGGAGGGATTTGTACGAGCAGTACTTC	CASTQRGVSGRDLYEQYF
TRBV7-2	TRBJ1-3	17	NA	NA	TGTGCCAGCAGCCCCAGGGGAAACATGCCCTCTGGAAACACCATATATTTT	CASSPRGNMPSGNTIYF
TRBV4-3	TRBJ2-1	15	TRBD2	NA	TGCGCCAGCAGCCAAGATCGGGGGGCCTACAATGAGCAGTTCTTC	CASSQDRGAYNEQFF
TRBV5-4	TRBJ2-2	16	NA	NA	TGTGCCAGCAGCCCTGGGGACATTCGCAACACCGGGGAGCTGTTTTTT	CASSPGDIRNTGELFF
TRBV4-1	TRBJ1-1	14	NA	few	TGCGCCAGCAGCTACGGACCTACGAACACTGAAGCTTTCTTT	CASSYGPTNTEAFF
TRBV30	TRBJ1-5	14	TRBD1	NA	TGTGCCTGGGCCCAGGGGGTGGGCAATCAGCCCCAGCATTTT	CAWAQGVGNQPQHF
TRBV9	TRBJ2-3	17	NA	NA	TGTGCCAGCAGCGTAGCTCGAGGGGACCCTAGCACAGATACGCAGTATTTT	CASSVARGDPSTDTQYF
TRBV29-1	TRBJ2-2	15	TRBD2	NA	TGCAGCGTCCTCCCCGGGGGGGCAAACACCGGGGAGCTGTTTTTT	CSVLPGGANTGELFF
TRBV6-4	TRBJ1-3	13	NA	NA	TGTGCCAGCAGTTACAGTCCTGGAAACACCATATATTTT	CASSYSPGNTIYF
TRBV2	TRBJ2-7	14	NA	NA	TGTGCCAGCAGTGACAAGCAGGGGATCTACGAGCAGTACTTC	CASSDKQGIYEQYF
TRBV7-3	TRBJ2-1	16	NA	NA	TGTGCCAGCAGCTCCACAGGGTTCGTTTCCTACAATGAGCAGTTCTTC	CASSSTGFVSYNEQFF
TRBV6-6	TRBJ2-7	15	NA	NA	TGTGCCAGCCGTGACACTCAATCAACTCCATACGAGCAGTACTTC	CASRDTQSTPYEQYF
TRBV6-5	TRBJ1-4	16	NA	NA	TGTGCCAGCAGTTACGATTGGACAGCAACTAATGAAAAACTGTTTTTT	CASSYDWTATNEKLFF
TRBV9	TRBJ2-7	15	NA	NA	TGTGCCAGCAGCGTACTAGGAGGGAGGGGGGACGAGCAGTACTTC	CASSVLGGRGDEQYF
TRBV11-2	TRBJ2-1	13	NA	NA	TGTGCCAGCAGCTTAGACACCTACAATGAGCAGTTCTTC	CASSLDTYNEQFF
TRBV6-4	TRBJ2-3	13	NA	NA	TGTGCCAGCAGTGACGGGATCCAGGGAGCGCAGTATTTT	CASSDGIQGAQYF
TRBV11-3	TRBJ2-3	14	NA	NA	TGTGCCAGCAGCTTAGCAAGCGGGCTGGATACGCAGTATTTT	CASSLASGLDTQYF
TRBV25-1	TRBJ2-1	16	TRBD2	few	TGTGCCAGCAGTCCGGGACTAGCGGGACTCTACAATGAGCAGTTCTTC	CASSPGLAGLYNEQFF
TRBV7-2	TRBJ2-7	15	NA	NA	TGTGCCAGCAGCTTAACTAGTCCATTCTCCTACGAGCAGTACTTC	CASSLTSPFSYEQYF
TRBV2	TRBJ2-1	13	TRBD2	NA	TGTGCCAGCAGTCAAGCGGGGGGCGTTGAGCAGTTCTTC	CASSQAGGVEQFF
TRBV2	TRBJ1-2	13	NA	NA	TGTGCCAGCAGTGAGGATGGGGGCCCCAGCTACACCTTC	CASSEDGGPSYTF
TRBV7-8	TRBJ2-7	18	TRBD2	NA	TGTGCCAGCAGCTTAGGACCGTTGTCTAGCGGGCTCTCCTACGAGCAGTACTTC	CASSLGPLSSGLSYEQYF
TRBV27	TRBJ1-1	13	NA	NA	TGTGCCAGCAGTCCCTCCAGGGGCACTGAAGCTTTCTTT	CASSPSRGTEAFF
TRBV4-3	TRBJ2-7	13	NA	NA	TGCGCCAGCAGCCAAGATCGGGTAGCCGAGCAGTACTTC	CASSQDRVAEQYF
TRBV9	TRBJ1-1	14	NA	NA	TGTGCCAGCAGCCCTGTGGGGGGGGAGACTGAAGCTTTCTTT	CASSPVGGETEAFF
TRBV11-3	TRBJ2-2	18	NA	NA	TGTGCCAGCAGCTCCCCGGTTACCCTGGGTCGTAACACCGGGGAGCTGTTTTTT	CASSSPVTLGRNTGELFF
TRBV5-1	TRBJ2-2	15	TRBD1	NA	TGCGCCAGCAGCTTGCGGCAGGGGGTCGCCGGGGAGCTGTTTTTT	CASSLRQGVAGELFF
TRBV6-5	TRBJ2-7	15	NA	NA	TGTGCCAGCAGTTACTCGAGCAGGGCCGCTTACGAGCAGTACTTC	CASSYSSRAAYEQYF
TRBV6-5	TRBJ1-1	15	NA	NA	TGTGCCAGCAGTTACGTCGGCACCTTGAACACTGAAGCTTTCTTT	CASSYVGTLNTEAFF
TRBV7-2	TRBJ2-4	14	NA	NA	TGTGCCAGCAGCTCACAGGGAGGGAAAAACATTCAGTACTTC	CASSSQGGKNIQYF
TRBV18	TRBJ1-1	12	NA	NA	TGTGCCAGCTCACCACCGGGGACTGAAGCTTTCTTT	CASSPPGTEAFF
TRBV29-1	TRBJ1-2	13	NA	NA	TGCAGCGCCCGGACAGAAACGGGCTATGGCTACACCTTC	CSARTETGYGYTF
TRBV5-5	TRBJ2-7	12	NA	NA	TGTGCCAGCAGCTTAAGCTCCTACGAGCAGTACTTC	CASSLSSYEQYF